Listed here are 31 T cell receptor beta chains from one sample, sequenced in a study of response to subunit inactivated influenza vaccine listed by TCRdb under 2018. Libraries came from RT-PCR. Instrument used: Illumina HiSeq 2500. The raw public reads went through TCRdb reprocessing: fastp at Q25, MiXCR clone calling, in-frame beta chains kept. Rows matching on CDR3 protein sequence are summarized as one entry with the most common DNA and genes. This sample is represented by about 570,000 distinct CDR3 sequences; 11% of them were singletons. Approximately 11% of the sample comes from the top ten. These sequences were also reported in another study, on T cells expressing NK-cell markers. As that second study puts it: The TCR beta cDNA libraries were made using 5'RACE template switching, a step that added both a universal primer site and unique molecular identifiers.

Sequenced here: PBMCs from blood, sampled on the day of vaccination. Receptors were obtained from a man in his fifties who received an inactivated influenza vaccine. Donor details come from another sample of the same person, matched by shared clones.

This clonotype came up a few times. The CDR3 bases are TGTGCCAGTAGTGAGACATCCGGGACAGGTCATTCACCCCTCCACTTT. This encodes CASSETSGTGHSPLHF. This chain uses TRBV19 with TRBJ1-6; TRBD1 aligns across 8 bases. This CDR3 comprises 16 residues. Looked up from germline, CDR1 is LNHDA and CDR2 is SQIVND (reference sequence). With V trimmed by 5 bases and J by 8 bases, 11 bases remained unmatched.

This clonotype showed up just a few times. The chain uses TRBV5-1 and TRBJ2-7; D is unclear. Germline V CDR1 and CDR2: SGHRS, YFSETQ. The germline V and J ends were trimmed by 8 bases and 3 bases, with 3 bases remaining between them. The CDR3 length is 9 residues. The CDR3 DNA reads as TGCGCCAGTATCTACGAGCAGTACTTC. Residues: CASIYEQYF.

The chain has TRBV7-9 and TRBJ2-1; D uncertain. Trimming shortened V by 1 base and J by 9 bases, and 10 bases separated the two germline ends. Germline CDR1 SEHNR, CDR2 FQNEAQ (reference sequence). The CDR3 is made up of 13 amino acids. The CDR3 DNA reads as TGTGCCAGCAGCTTAGGGCAGTGGGGTGAGCAGTTCTTC. Its protein is CASSLGQWGEQFF.

The gene calls are TRBV6-5 and TRBJ2-7; 11 bases agree with TRBD2. The CDR3 sequence is 15 residues long. Losses at the gene ends were 4 bases for V and 3 bases for J; bases not matched to a gene: 5. CDR1 and CDR2 (germline): MNHEY, SVGAGI. CDR3 bases: TGTGCCAGCAGTTTCCGACTAGCGGGGATCTACGAGCAGTACTTC. Translation gives CASSFRLAGIYEQYF.

This clonotype has just a few counts. V usage is TRBV20-1 and J usage is TRBJ2-5; TRBD1 agrees at 8 bases. The CDR3 is made up of 13 amino acids. After removal of 2 bases from V and 3 bases from J, the junction contained 2 bases not matched to a gene. CDR1 is DFQATT, CDR2 SNEGSKA, per germline (reference sequence). The CDR3 region is CSARNRGKETQYF. The CDR3 DNA sequence: TGCAGTGCTAGAAACAGGGGGAAAGAGACCCAGTACTTC.

There are a few counts of this clonotype. V is TRBV10-3 and J is TRBJ2-7; 12 positions match TRBD2. CDR1 is ENHRY and CDR2 is SYGVKD in the germline V gene. The CDR3 loop spans 17 amino acids. V was clipped by 4 bases and J by 1 base; unmatched bases: 8. DNA for the CDR3: TGTGCCATCAGTGTGGGATCCGGGACTAGCGGGTCCTACGAGCAGTACTTC. Amino acids: CAISVGSGTSGSYEQYF.

There are a few counts of this clonotype. The chain is built from TRBV19 and TRBJ1-2; the D gene is possibly TRBD1 (5 bases). Deletions cut 7 bases from V and 4 bases from J, with 13 bases between. Germline V gene lookup returns CDR1 LNHDA and CDR2 SQIVND (reference sequence). The CDR3 runs to 13 residues. The CDR3 sequence is CASTRGASYGYTF. The CDR3 DNA is TGTGCCAGTACCCGGGGCGCGAGCTATGGCTACACCTTC.

This clonotype was picked up a small number of times. The chain is built from TRBV7-9 and TRBJ2-7; TRBD2 aligns across 10 bases. The CDR3 extends over 17 amino acids. J gave up 5 bases and V 1 base, and 11 bases lay outside the gene matches. Germline CDR1 and CDR2: SEHNR and FQNEAQ (reference sequence). The CDR3 DNA reads TGTGCCAGCAGCTTAGAGTCCGGACTAGCGGACCCCGACGAGCAGTACTTC. Amino acids: CASSLESGLADPDEQYF. The variable domain in full, with the rest retrieved from reference TRBV7-9 and TRBJ2-7, is DTGVSQNPRHKITKRGQNVTFRCDPISEHNRLYWYRQTLGQGPEFLTYFQNEAQLEKSRLLSDRFSAERPKGSFSTLEIQRTEQGDSAMYLCASSLESGLADPDEQYFGPGTRLTVT.

The chain is built from TRBV15 and TRBJ2-7; D unclear. The CDR3 covers 14 residues. V lost 0 bases, J lost 4 bases, and 10 bases lay in between. Germline lookup yields CDR1 LNHNV and CDR2 YYDKDF (reference sequence). CDR3: CATSRDSRLYEQYF. The CDR3 DNA reads TGTGCCACCAGCAGAGATTCACGGCTATACGAGCAGTACTTC.

The rearrangement uses TRBV7-2 and TRBJ2-5; TRBD2 might be the D (5 bases). CDR3 size: 14 residues. V shed 1 base and J shed 3 bases, with 9 bases lying between them. Germline V lookup: CDR1 SGHTA, CDR2 FQGNSA. The CDR3 loop reads CASSLGAVKETQYF. The CDR3 DNA reads TGTGCCAGCAGCTTAGGAGCGGTAAAAGAGACCCAGTACTTC.

This clonotype showed up many times. The chain links TRBV5-1 to TRBJ2-5; possibly TRBD1 for D (7 bases). Germline V gene data show CDR1 as SGHRS and CDR2 as YFSETQ. The CDR3 is 15 amino acids. V was shortened by 6 bases and J by 0 bases, with 15 bases between the two germline ends. The CDR3 protein is CASTSGGPYQETQYF. As DNA, the CDR3 is TGCGCCAGCACTTCAGGGGGGCCGTACCAAGAGACCCAGTACTTC.

This clonotype was counted between two and nine times. CDR3 bases: TGCGCCAGCAGCCGGGGTGGGGGCTCTGGAAACACCATATATTTT. It is translated as CASSRGGGSGNTIYF. This chain links TRBV5-1 with TRBJ1-3; a weak D match, TRBD1 (5 bases). Germline-derived CDR1 and CDR2 are SGHRS and YFSETQ. The CDR3 has 15 amino acids. Trimming took 4 bases from V and 0 from J, leaving 11 bases between them.

This clonotype showed up many times. The chain links TRBV5-6 to TRBJ1-5; a weak D match, TRBD1 (6 bases). The CDR3 covers 15 residues. V was cut by 4 bases and J by 4 bases, with 15 bases left in between. Germline V gene data show CDR1 as SGHDT and CDR2 as YYEEEE. Written as DNA, the CDR3 is TGTGCCAGCAGCCGCCTTACCACAGGGAATCAGCCCCAGCATTTT. This gives the protein CASSRLTTGNQPQHF.

The gene calls are TRBV6-1 and TRBJ2-1; 8 bases match TRBD2. The CDR3 sequence is 15 residues long. In germline, CDR1 is MNHNS, CDR2 SASEGT. V was clipped by 5 bases and J by 7 bases; unmatched bases: 10. The CDR3 DNA reads TGTGCCAGCAGTCCGGGGGGGGGGGCTCTAAATGAGCAGTTCTTC. Translating gives CASSPGGGALNEQFF.

V usage is TRBV6-1 and J usage is TRBJ1-2, with 7 bases aligning to TRBD1. V gave up 2 bases and J gave up 2 bases; unmatched junction bases: 5. Germline V gives CDR1 MNHNS, CDR2 SASEGT. The CDR3 is made up of 15 amino acids. CDR3 protein: CASSESGTANYGYTF. In DNA form, the CDR3 reads TGTGCCAGCAGTGAATCTGGGACAGCCAACTATGGCTACACCTTC.

This chain links TRBV18 with TRBJ2-1; D could derive from TRBD1 or TRBD2 (7 bases each). Germline CDR1 KGHSH, CDR2 LQKENI. The CDR3 consists of 17 residues. V shed 8 bases and J shed 0 bases, with 20 bases lying between them. In DNA, the CDR3 is TGTGCCAGCACATCGCAGGGGAGGGGGCCCTCCTACAATGAGCAGTTCTTC. This gives the protein CASTSQGRGPSYNEQFF.

The J gene is TRBJ2-7, the V gene TRBV20-1, with 9 bases identical to TRBD1. The germline V gene has CDR1 DFQATT and CDR2 SNEGSKA (reference sequence). This CDR3 is 13 amino acids long. V was clipped by 5 bases and J by 0 bases; unmatched bases: 2. CDR3 nucleotides: TGCAGTGCTGGGACAGGGATCTCCTACGAGCAGTACTTC. It encodes CSAGTGISYEQYF.

The chain joins TRBV20-1 to TRBJ2-1; D is tentatively TRBD1 or TRBD2 (5 bases each). This CDR3 has 14 amino acids. The V gene's germline CDR1 is DFQATT and CDR2 SNEGSKA (reference sequence). The CDR3: CRAEGTTSYNEQFF. The CDR3 DNA is TGCAGGGCCGAGGGGACGACAAGCTACAATGAGCAGTTCTTC.

This clonotype was seen only a few times. V is TRBV20-1 and J is TRBJ2-3; D possibly matches TRBD1 or TRBD2 (5 bases each). Trimming pared 3 bases from V and 3 bases from J, leaving 16 bases between. This CDR3 spans 15 amino acids. From germline, CDR1 is DFQATT and CDR2 SNEGSKA (reference sequence). CDR3 loop: CSASLQGRRTDTQYF. CDR3 DNA sequence: TGCAGTGCTAGTCTTCAGGGACGTCGGACAGATACGCAGTATTTT.

The chain recombines TRBV28 with TRBJ2-7; maybe TRBD1 (6 bases). Germline-derived CDR1 and CDR2 are MDHEN and SYDVKM. This CDR3 is built from 16 residues. V was cut by 6 bases and J by 6 bases, with 24 bases left in between. CDR3 nucleotides: TGTGCCAGCAGAAAATTGACAGGCCATATTGCGTTCGAGCAGTACTTC. Its translation: CASRKLTGHIAFEQYF.

In this sample, this clonotype turned up a few times. The chain uses TRBV11-2 and TRBJ2-1, with 8 bases lining up with TRBD2. Germline CDR1 and CDR2: SGHAT and FQNNGV. This CDR3 spans 14 amino acids. Unmatched junction bases numbered 4, after V lost 1 base and J lost 8 bases. The CDR3, as DNA: TGTGCCAGCAGCTTAGTTCGGGGGGGGGATGAGCAGTTCTTC. It yields the protein CASSLVRGGDEQFF.

The chain has TRBV6-2 or TRBV6-3 and TRBJ1-1; weak D call: TRBD1 (5 bases). Trimming removed 5 bases from V and 7 bases from J, with 8 bases in between. The CDR3 loop spans 11 amino acids. Looked up from germline, CDR1 is MNHEY and CDR2 is SVGEGT. In DNA form, the CDR3 reads TGTGCCAGCAGTAGGACACATGAAGCTTTCTTT. Protein: CASSRTHEAFF.

The J gene is TRBJ2-7, the V gene TRBV20-1, with D possibly being TRBD1 (6 bases). The CDR3 has 12 residues. Per germline, CDR1 DFQATT and CDR2 SNEGSKA (reference sequence). V lost 1 base, J lost 2 bases, and 6 bases lay in between. The CDR3 sequence is CSARGQAYEQYF. Here the CDR3 DNA reads TGCAGTGCTAGAGGACAGGCCTACGAGCAGTACTTC.

The CDR3 spells CSVEVIPGQGDYGYTF. The CDR3 nucleotides read TGCAGCGTTGAAGTAATTCCGGGACAGGGCGACTATGGCTACACCTTC. This chain connects TRBV29-1 to TRBJ1-2; the match to TRBD1 covers 9 bases. Germline CDR1 is SQVTM and CDR2 is ANQGSEA. The CDR3 sequence is 16 residues long. V shed 1 base, J shed 3 bases, and the junction held 9 bases outside the gene matches.

In this sample, this clonotype turned up many times. A read error may produce the germline difference seen at one junction end. The V call is TRBV7-6, the J call TRBJ1-1; 10 nucleotides agree with TRBD1. This CDR3 has 15 amino acids. Germline CDR1 SGHVS, CDR2 FNYEAQ. The CDR3 region has the DNA TGCGCCAGCAGCTTGGGGACAGGGGTGAACACTGAAGCTTTCTTT. It yields the protein CASSLGTGVNTEAFF.

About this clonotype itself: Since no conserved phenylalanine or tryptophan closes the CDR3, a read error is the likely cause. The chain recombines TRBV12-3 or TRBV12-4 with TRBJ2-1; D might be TRBD2 (6 bases). This CDR3 region has 15 residues. Trimming removed 5 bases at V and 2 bases at J, with 13 bases between. CDR3 protein: CASSPWGDPYNEQFL. DNA of the CDR3: TGTGCCAGCAGTCCCTGGGGGGATCCCTACAATGAGCAGTTCTTA.

This clonotype was seen a few times. The rearrangement links TRBV6-5 to TRBJ2-1; TRBD2 agrees at 10 bases. The junction had 6 bases not matched to a gene; V was cut back by 2 bases and J by 5 bases. Germline CDR1 is MNHEY and CDR2 is SVGAGI. The CDR3 length is 16 residues. In nucleotides, the CDR3 is TGTGCCAGCAGTTACGCCGGACTAGCGGAGAACAATGAGCAGTTCTTC. It codes for CASSYAGLAENNEQFF.

The chain combines TRBV28 with TRBJ2-7; 8 bases are shared with TRBD1. From germline, CDR1 is MDHEN and CDR2 SYDVKM. The CDR3 contains 13 residues. The ends lost 9 bases at V and 3 bases at J; junction bases unmatched: 7. CDR3 region: CASKDRARYEQYF. The DNA for the CDR3 is TGTGCCAGTAAGGACAGGGCTCGCTACGAGCAGTACTTC.

This chain connects TRBV6-5 to TRBJ2-3; D perhaps matches TRBD1 (6 bases). Looked up from germline, CDR1 is MNHEY and CDR2 is SVGAGI. Deletions cut 2 bases from V and 0 bases from J, with 18 bases between. CDR3 size: 18 residues. The DNA for the CDR3 is TGTGCCAGCAGTTACACTTCAAGTGGGGGCTTGAGCACAGATACGCAGTATTTT. Its protein is CASSYTSSGGLSTDTQYF.

There are many counts of this clonotype. This rearrangement joins TRBV6-2 or TRBV6-3 to TRBJ1-1, with D uncertain. Germline V gene lookup returns CDR1 MNHEY and CDR2 SVGEGT. The CDR3 covers 10 residues. V lost 10 bases, J lost 4 bases, and 7 bases lay in between. CDR3 sequence: CANDTTEAFF. The CDR3 nucleotides are TGTGCCAACGACACCACTGAAGCTTTCTTT.

This clonotype was seen more than once but under ten times. The rearrangement joins TRBV7-9 to TRBJ2-1, with no clear D. There are 14 residues in the CDR3. In germline, CDR1 is SEHNR, CDR2 FQNEAQ (reference sequence). The V end was cut by 1 base, the J end by 6 bases, with 10 bases between. The CDR3 DNA reads TGTGCCAGCAGCTTAGAATGGGCGAGCAATGAGCAGTTCTTC. Translating gives CASSLEWASNEQFF.